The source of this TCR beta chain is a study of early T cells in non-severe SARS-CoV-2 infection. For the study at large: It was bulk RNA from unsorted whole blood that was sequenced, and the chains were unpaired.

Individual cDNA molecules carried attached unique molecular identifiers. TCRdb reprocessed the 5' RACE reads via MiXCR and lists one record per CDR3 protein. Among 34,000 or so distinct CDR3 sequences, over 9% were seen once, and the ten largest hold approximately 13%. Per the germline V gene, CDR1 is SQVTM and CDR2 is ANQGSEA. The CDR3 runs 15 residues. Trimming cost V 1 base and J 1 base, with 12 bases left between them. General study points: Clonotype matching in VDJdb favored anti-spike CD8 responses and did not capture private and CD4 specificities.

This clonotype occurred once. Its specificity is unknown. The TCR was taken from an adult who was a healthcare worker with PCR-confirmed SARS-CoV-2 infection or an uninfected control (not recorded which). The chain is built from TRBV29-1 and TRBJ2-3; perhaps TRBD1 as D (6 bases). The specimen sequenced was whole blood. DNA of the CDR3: TGCAGCGTTGAAGGTAGCCGGACAGGCACAGATACGCAGTATTTT. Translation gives CSVEGSRTGTDTQYF.